This T cell receptor (beta chain) was recovered during a study of tumor-infiltrating lymphocytes in primary liver carcinoma. Unsorted whole blood served as the source of blood RNA, and germline DNA was extracted as well. TCR beta cDNA was reverse-transcribed from roughly 0.45 ug of total RNA. The reaction used a constant-region primer and ProtoScript II reverse transcriptase. Nested multiplex PCR, run for three rounds with slightly modified ARM-PCR, yielded TCR beta libraries. The first two PCR rounds used TRBV1-TRBV30 forward primers with a C-beta reverse primer, 10 to 11 cycles each. TCRdb re-derived calls from the multiplex PCR reads in MiXCR, one entry per CDR3 protein. The table lists 330,000 or so distinct CDR3 sequences, about 65% of them singletons, with 5.5% to 7% in the top ten. Between the trimmed V and J ends, which lost 2 bases and 2 bases, there was a span of 12 bases. The germline CDR1 and CDR2 sequences are MNHEY and SVGAGI. The CDR3 runs to 15 residues.

This sequence was found in a middle-aged man with primary liver carcinoma and hepatitis B virus infection. The gene calls are TRBV6-5 and TRBJ2-5; perhaps D is TRBD1 or TRBD2 (5 bases each). The material sequenced was peripheral blood. The CDR3 nucleotides are TGTGCCAGCAGTTACAGCTGGGACGAACAAGAGACCCAGTACTTC. It encodes CASSYSWDEQETQYF.